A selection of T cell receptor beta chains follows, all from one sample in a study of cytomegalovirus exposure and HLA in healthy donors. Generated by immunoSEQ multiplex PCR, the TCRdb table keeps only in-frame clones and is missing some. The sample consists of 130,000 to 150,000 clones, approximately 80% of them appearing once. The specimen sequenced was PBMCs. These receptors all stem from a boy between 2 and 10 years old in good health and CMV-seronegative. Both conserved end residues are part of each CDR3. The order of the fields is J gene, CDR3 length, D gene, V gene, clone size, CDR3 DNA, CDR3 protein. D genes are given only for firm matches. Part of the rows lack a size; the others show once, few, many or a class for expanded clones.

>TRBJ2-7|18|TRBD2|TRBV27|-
TGTGCCAGCAGTTCCCTAGGACTAGCTAGCGGGGGGACCTACGAGCAGTACTTC
CASSSLGLASGGTYEQYF
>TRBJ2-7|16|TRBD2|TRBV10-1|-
TGCGCCAGCAGTGAGCTTAGGACTAGCGGGAGACGCGAGCAGTACTTC
CASSELRTSGRREQYF
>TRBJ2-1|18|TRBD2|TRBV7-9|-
TGTGCCAGCAGCCCCCCGGGACTAGCCGTCAGCTCCTACAATGAGCAGTTCTTC
CASSPPGLAVSSYNEQFF
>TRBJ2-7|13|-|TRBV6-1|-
TGTGCCAGCAGGAGGCCCCTATCCTACGAGCAGTACTTC
CASRRPLSYEQYF
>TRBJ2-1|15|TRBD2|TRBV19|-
TGTGCCAGTAGTCCCTCGGGGGGGGGCTACAATGAGCAGTTCTTC
CASSPSGGGYNEQFF
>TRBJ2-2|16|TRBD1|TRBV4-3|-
TGCGCCAGCAGCGGACAGGGCGCCCCGAACACCGGGGAGCTGTTTTTT
CASSGQGAPNTGELFF
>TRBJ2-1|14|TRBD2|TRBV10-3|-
TGTGCCACGCGGGGCGAGCGGGAGCCAAATGAGCAGTTCTTC
CATRGEREPNEQFF
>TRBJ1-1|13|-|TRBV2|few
TGTGCCAGCCCTCCGGGAGAGAACACTGAAGCTTTCTTT
CASPPGENTEAFF
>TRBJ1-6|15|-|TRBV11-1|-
TGTGCCAGCAGCTTAAGAACAGGCCGAGATTCACCCCTCCACTTT
CASSLRTGRDSPLHF
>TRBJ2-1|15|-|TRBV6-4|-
TGTGCCAGCAGTGACTCCGCGGGTTCCTACAATGAGCAGTTCTTC
CASSDSAGSYNEQFF
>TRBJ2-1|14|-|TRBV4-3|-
TGCGCCAGCAGCCAAGATCTACCAGCGTTTGAGCAGTTCTTC
CASSQDLPAFEQFF
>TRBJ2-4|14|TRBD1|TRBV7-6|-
TGTGCCAGCAGCTCGGGACAGCGAAGAAACATTCAGTACTTC
CASSSGQRRNIQYF
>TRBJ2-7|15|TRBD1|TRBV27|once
TGTGCCAGCAGATCCCGAGGGACAGGAGTTTACGAGCAGTACTTC
CASRSRGTGVYEQYF
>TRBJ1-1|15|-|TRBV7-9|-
TGTGCCAGCAGCCCTAGTACGGATGAAGCCACTGAAGCTTTCTTT
CASSPSTDEATEAFF
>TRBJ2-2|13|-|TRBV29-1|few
TGCAGCGTTGCACAGGCGAACACCGGGGAGCTGTTTTTT
CSVAQANTGELFF
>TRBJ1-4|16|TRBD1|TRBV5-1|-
TGCGCCAGCAGCTTTTCGTCGGGGACAGGTGTTGAAAAACTGTTTTTT
CASSFSSGTGVEKLFF
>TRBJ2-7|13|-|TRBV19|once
TGTGCCAGTAGGTCTAGCGTACTAAGCGAGCAGTACTTC
CASRSSVLSEQYF
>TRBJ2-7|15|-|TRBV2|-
TGTGCCAGCAGTATAAGACAGGTGATTCCCTACGAGCAGTACTTC
CASSIRQVIPYEQYF
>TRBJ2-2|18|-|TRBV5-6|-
TGTGCCAGCAGCTTGGTTATCGGACAAAGAGCGAACACCGGGGAGCTGTTTTTT
CASSLVIGQRANTGELFF
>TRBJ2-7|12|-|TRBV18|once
TGTGCCAGCTCACCCTGGGGGGTCGAGCAGTACTTC
CASSPWGVEQYF
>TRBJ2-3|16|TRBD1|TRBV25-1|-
TGTGCCAGCAGTGTACACAGGGGGTCCGGCACAGATACGCAGTATTTT
CASSVHRGSGTDTQYF
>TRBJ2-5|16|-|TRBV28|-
TGTGCCAGCGTCCAAATTCCCTCCAGCGCTCGGGAGACCCAGTACTTC
CASVQIPSSARETQYF